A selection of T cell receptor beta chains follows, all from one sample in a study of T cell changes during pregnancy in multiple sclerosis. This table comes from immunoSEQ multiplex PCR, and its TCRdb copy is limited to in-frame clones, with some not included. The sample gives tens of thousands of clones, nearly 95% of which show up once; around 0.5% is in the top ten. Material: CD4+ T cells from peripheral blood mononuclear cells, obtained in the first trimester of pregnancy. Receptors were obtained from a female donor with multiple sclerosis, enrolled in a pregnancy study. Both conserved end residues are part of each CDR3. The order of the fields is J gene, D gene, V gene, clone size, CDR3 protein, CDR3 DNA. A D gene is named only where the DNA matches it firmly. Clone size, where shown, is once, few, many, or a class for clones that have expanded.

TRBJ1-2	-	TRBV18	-	CASSEGQIYGYTF	TGTGCCAGCTCAGAAGGACAGATCTATGGCTACACCTTC
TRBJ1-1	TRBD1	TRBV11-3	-	CASSLGAGQNMNTEAFF	TGTGCCAGCAGCTTAGGTGCGGGACAGAATATGAACACTGAAGCTTTCTTT
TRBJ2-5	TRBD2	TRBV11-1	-	CASTPTGGASETQYF	TGTGCCAGCACCCCTACGGGGGGGGCTTCCGAGACCCAGTACTTC
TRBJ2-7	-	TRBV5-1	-	CASSLQEPYEQYF	TGCGCCAGCAGCTTACAGGAACCCTACGAGCAGTACTTC
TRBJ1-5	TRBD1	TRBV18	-	CASSLGQAPEQPQHF	TGTGCCAGCTCACTAGGACAGGCGCCGGAGCAGCCCCAGCATTTT
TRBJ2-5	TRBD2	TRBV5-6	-	CASSALAGEGETQYF	TGTGCCAGCAGCGCTTTAGCGGGGGAAGGAGAGACCCAGTACTTC
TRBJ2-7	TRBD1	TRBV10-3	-	CAISEMGQGADYEQYF	TGTGCCATCAGTGAGATGGGACAGGGGGCGGACTACGAGCAGTACTTC
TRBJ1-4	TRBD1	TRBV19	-	CASSMTGGVREKLFF	TGTGCCAGTAGTATGACAGGGGGCGTACGCGAAAAACTGTTTTTT
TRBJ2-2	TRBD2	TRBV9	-	CASSPQGLAGAGELFF	TGTGCCAGCAGCCCCCAGGGACTAGCGGGGGCCGGGGAGCTGTTTTTT
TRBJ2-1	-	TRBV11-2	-	CASSSGQPYNEQFF	TGTGCCAGCAGCTCAGGACAGCCATACAATGAGCAGTTCTTC
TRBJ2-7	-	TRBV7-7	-	CASSLTGGLDDEQYF	TGTGCTAGCAGCTTAACCGGGGGGCTCGACGACGAGCAGTACTTC
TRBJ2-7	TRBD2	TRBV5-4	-	CASSTDFTSGGGYYYEQYF	TGTGCCAGCAGCACGGATTTTACTAGCGGGGGCGGCTACTACTACGAGCAGTACTTC
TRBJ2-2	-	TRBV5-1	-	CASSPGGVNTGELFF	TGCGCCAGCAGCCCCGGGGGTGTGAACACCGGGGAGCTGTTTTTT
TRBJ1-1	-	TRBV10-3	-	CAISETLFGLNTEAFF	TGTGCCATCAGTGAAACACTATTCGGGTTGAACACTGAAGCTTTCTTT
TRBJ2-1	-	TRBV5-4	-	CASSDSKGHNEQFF	TGTGCCAGCAGCGACAGCAAAGGGCACAATGAGCAGTTCTTC
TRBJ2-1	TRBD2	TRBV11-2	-	CASSPISGGSYNEQFF	TGTGCCAGCAGCCCAATTAGCGGGGGCTCCTACAATGAGCAGTTCTTC
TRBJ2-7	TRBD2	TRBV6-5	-	CASSSPAGAGLQYF	TGTGCCAGCAGTTCGCCAGCGGGAGCGGGATTGCAGTACTTC
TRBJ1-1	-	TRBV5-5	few	CASSLEGERTEAFF	TGTGCCAGCAGCTTGGAGGGGGAGAGGACTGAAGCTTTCTTT
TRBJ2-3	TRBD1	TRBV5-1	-	CASSFQGAPDTQYF	TGCGCCAGCAGCTTTCAGGGGGCGCCGGATACGCAGTATTTT
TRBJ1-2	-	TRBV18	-	CASSPTTGLEGYGYTF	TGTGCCAGCTCACCGACCACCGGACTAGAAGGGTACGGCTACACCTTC
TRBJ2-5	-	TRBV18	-	CASSPARGTSQETQYF	TGTGCCAGCTCACCGGCTCGGGGGACCAGCCAAGAGACCCAGTACTTC
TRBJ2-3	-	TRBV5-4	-	CASSLGSGSTDTQYF	TGTGCCAGCAGCTTGGGGAGCGGTAGCACAGATACGCAGTATTTT
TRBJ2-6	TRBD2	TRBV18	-	CASSSPSQRGGLSGANVLTF	TGTGCCAGCTCCTCACCCTCCCAGCGGGGGGGCCTATCTGGGGCCAACGTCCTGACTTTC
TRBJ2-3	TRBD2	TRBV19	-	CASSNSGGVVDTQYF	TGTGCCAGTAGTAATAGCGGGGGGGTTGTAGATACGCAGTATTTT
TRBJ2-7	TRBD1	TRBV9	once	CASSHNGQGHSYEQYF	TGTGCCAGCAGCCATAACGGACAGGGACACTCCTACGAGCAGTACTTC
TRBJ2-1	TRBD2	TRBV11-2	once	CASSTTSGGVGEQFF	TGTGCCAGCAGCACCACTAGCGGGGGGGTGGGTGAGCAGTTCTTC
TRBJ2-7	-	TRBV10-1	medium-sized	CASSVADSYEQYF	TGCGCCAGCAGTGTAGCCGACTCCTACGAGCAGTACTTC
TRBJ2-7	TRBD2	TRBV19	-	CASSGQRGASEQYF	TGTGCCTCCTCCGGCCAGCGGGGGGCCAGCGAGCAGTACTTC
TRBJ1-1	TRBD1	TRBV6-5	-	CASTLTGTGRTEAFF	TGTGCCAGCACCCTCACGGGGACAGGTCGGACTGAAGCTTTCTTT
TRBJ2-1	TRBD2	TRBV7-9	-	CASSLAWGAGLAGDEQFF	TGTGCCAGCAGCTTAGCGTGGGGGGCGGGACTAGCGGGCGATGAGCAGTTCTTC
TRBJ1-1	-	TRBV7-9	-	CASTRGGNTEAFF	TGTGCCAGCACCCGGGGGGGTAACACTGAAGCTTTCTTT